A selection of T cell receptor beta chains follows, all from one sample in a study of vaccination and CD4 T cells after COVID-19. What these receptors recognize is not known. TCRdb reprocessed the PCR reads via MiXCR and lists one record per CDR3 protein. The repertoire has 20,000 to 25,000 distinct CDR3 sequences, around 46% of them found once; the top ten carry under 6.5%. This material consisted of CD4+ T cells from blood, cultured in vitro, taken about 7 months after SARS-CoV-2 vaccination. The receptors originated from a human donor who had recovered from COVID-19. CDR3s leave out the opening cysteine and the closing phenylalanine or tryptophan. Each record gives: CDR3 length, J gene, V gene, CDR3 protein.

CDR3 length: 13; J gene: TRBJ2-3; V gene: TRBV7-9; CDR3 protein: ASSVAGGSTDTQY
CDR3 length: 12; J gene: TRBJ2-7; V gene: TRBV27; CDR3 protein: ASKRQTNAYEQY
CDR3 length: 9; J gene: TRBJ2-7; V gene: TRBV6-1; CDR3 protein: ASSDPHEQY
CDR3 length: 10; J gene: TRBJ2-3; V gene: TRBV6-1; CDR3 protein: ASNTPTDTQY
CDR3 length: 11; J gene: TRBJ2-7; V gene: TRBV7-9; CDR3 protein: ASSFLAGGEQY
CDR3 length: 13; J gene: TRBJ1-1; V gene: TRBV9; CDR3 protein: ASSPRHQGDTEAF
CDR3 length: 16; J gene: TRBJ2-3; V gene: TRBV20-1; CDR3 protein: SAPGLAGGKAYTDTQY
CDR3 length: 14; J gene: TRBJ2-5; V gene: TRBV20-1; CDR3 protein: SARDGSGGSGETQY
CDR3 length: 9; J gene: TRBJ2-7; V gene: TRBV19; CDR3 protein: ASRDNYEQY
CDR3 length: 11; J gene: TRBJ2-3; V gene: TRBV10-3; CDR3 protein: AIRAEYTDTQY
CDR3 length: 11; J gene: TRBJ2-7; V gene: TRBV20-1; CDR3 protein: SVHRVGGGEQY
CDR3 length: 13; J gene: TRBJ2-5; V gene: TRBV5-4; CDR3 protein: ASSLAGGIQETQY
CDR3 length: 13; J gene: TRBJ2-5; V gene: TRBV7-6; CDR3 protein: ASSLEVKGKETQY
CDR3 length: 15; J gene: TRBJ2-3; V gene: TRBV6-1; CDR3 protein: ASSETSGSLIGDTQY
CDR3 length: 10; J gene: TRBJ2-5; V gene: TRBV20-1; CDR3 protein: SARGQQETQY
CDR3 length: 14; J gene: TRBJ2-7; V gene: TRBV4-2; CDR3 protein: ASSQEQASGSYEQY
CDR3 length: 13; J gene: TRBJ1-2; V gene: TRBV19; CDR3 protein: ASKGLGDRGRGYT
CDR3 length: 13; J gene: TRBJ2-7; V gene: TRBV23-1; CDR3 protein: ASSQSVEKFYEQY
CDR3 length: 14; J gene: TRBJ2-5; V gene: TRBV20-1; CDR3 protein: SARDPTGAPEETQY
CDR3 length: 12; J gene: TRBJ1-5; V gene: TRBV20-1; CDR3 protein: SARDGISNQPQH
CDR3 length: 9; J gene: TRBJ1-2; V gene: TRBV7-8; CDR3 protein: ASSLASGYT
CDR3 length: 12; J gene: TRBJ2-3; V gene: TRBV7-9; CDR3 protein: ASSPPTITDTQY
CDR3 length: 11; J gene: TRBJ2-4; V gene: TRBV20-1; CDR3 protein: SAIGVGGAPVY
CDR3 length: 14; J gene: TRBJ2-3; V gene: TRBV10-1; CDR3 protein: ASSESLAGSTDTQY
CDR3 length: 11; J gene: TRBJ2-3; V gene: TRBV15; CDR3 protein: ATSKQPRDTQY
CDR3 length: 12; J gene: TRBJ2-7; V gene: TRBV7-8; CDR3 protein: ASSSGHGPYEQY
CDR3 length: 12; J gene: TRBJ2-7; V gene: TRBV27; CDR3 protein: ASSRTSGTYEQY
CDR3 length: 15; J gene: TRBJ2-1; V gene: TRBV7-9; CDR3 protein: ASSPRGLAGVWDEQF
CDR3 length: 13; J gene: TRBJ2-5; V gene: TRBV7-3; CDR3 protein: ASSLTAGAGETQY
CDR3 length: 9; J gene: TRBJ2-1; V gene: TRBV20-1; CDR3 protein: SQQGYNEQF
CDR3 length: 6; J gene: TRBJ1-2; V gene: TRBV29-1; CDR3 protein: SADGYT
CDR3 length: 13; J gene: TRBJ1-5; V gene: TRBV6-2/TRBV6-3; CDR3 protein: ASSWGTDSNQPQH
CDR3 length: 10; J gene: TRBJ2-7; V gene: TRBV30; CDR3 protein: AWRTETYEQY
CDR3 length: 12; J gene: TRBJ2-3; V gene: TRBV20-1; CDR3 protein: SAGRLPQPDTQY
CDR3 length: 14; J gene: TRBJ2-3; V gene: TRBV20-1; CDR3 protein: SARDGQTGRLDTQY
CDR3 length: 10; J gene: TRBJ1-1; V gene: TRBV6-1; CDR3 protein: ASGDSYTEAF
CDR3 length: 13; J gene: TRBJ2-1; V gene: TRBV19; CDR3 protein: ASSMEGGLYNEQF
CDR3 length: 9; J gene: TRBJ1-1; V gene: TRBV28; CDR3 protein: ATGGAREAF
CDR3 length: 10; J gene: TRBJ1-5; V gene: TRBV20-1; CDR3 protein: SASGGGQPQH
CDR3 length: 13; J gene: TRBJ2-4; V gene: TRBV2; CDR3 protein: ASSPDRQAKNIQY
CDR3 length: 14; J gene: TRBJ2-7; V gene: TRBV20-1; CDR3 protein: SARGTSGRMLHEQY
CDR3 length: 13; J gene: TRBJ1-2; V gene: TRBV25-1; CDR3 protein: ASSDRTGLGYGYT
CDR3 length: 16; J gene: TRBJ2-1; V gene: TRBV20-1; CDR3 protein: SAPPGQGYGRASNEQF
CDR3 length: 14; J gene: TRBJ2-7; V gene: TRBV24-1; CDR3 protein: ATSDHAGTSVYEQY
CDR3 length: 13; J gene: TRBJ1-6; V gene: TRBV19; CDR3 protein: ASSIGQGASSPLH
CDR3 length: 10; J gene: TRBJ2-5; V gene: TRBV15; CDR3 protein: ATMGSQETQY
CDR3 length: 12; J gene: TRBJ1-3; V gene: TRBV20-1; CDR3 protein: SAYGLAFGNTIY
CDR3 length: 14; J gene: TRBJ2-5; V gene: TRBV7-2; CDR3 protein: ASSLASGRARETQY
CDR3 length: 9; J gene: TRBJ2-3; V gene: TRBV19; CDR3 protein: ASSIGSTQY
CDR3 length: 11; J gene: TRBJ1-2; V gene: TRBV10-3; CDR3 protein: AISEDTNYGYT
CDR3 length: 13; J gene: TRBJ2-1; V gene: TRBV7-2; CDR3 protein: ASSREEDSYNEQF